This entry lists 14 T cell receptor beta chains sequenced from one sample in a study of blood T cell repertoires in COVID-19 (dated by TCRdb to 2020 to 2021). Libraries were prepared through the immunoSEQ multiplex PCR assay. TCRdb took over this immuneACCESS table, retaining in-frame rearrangements with V and J assigned. Such tables are incomplete; in checked studies, under half of the missing clones stem from an unresolved V gene, and the remainder is unexplained. The sample includes roughly 100,000 clones, with over 85% observed a single time. The biggest ten clones account for about 15% of the sample. The material sequenced was peripheral blood. The receptor set was obtained from a woman of 80 years or more in a cohort sampled during active COVID-19.

This chain connects TRBV7-9 to TRBJ2-5; 10 bases are shared with TRBD2. V lost 0 bases to trimming and J lost 1 base; unmatched junction nucleotides: 11. This CDR3 has 19 amino acids. Germline V lookup: CDR1 SEHNR, CDR2 FQNEAQ (reference sequence). CDR3 in amino acids: CASSLAPGTSVPRQETQYF. CDR3 DNA sequence: TGTGCCAGCAGCTTAGCCCCAGGGACTAGCGTACCCCGCCAAGAGACCCAGTACTTC.

The CDR3 protein is CATSDTVTSGRVHEQFF. The CDR3 DNA reads TGTGCCACCAGTGATACCGTTACTAGCGGGAGGGTCCATGAGCAGTTCTTC. This chain links TRBV24-1 with TRBJ2-1, with 13 bases that match TRBD2. The CDR3 length is 17 residues. V shed 3 bases and J 8 bases; nucleotides not matched to a gene: 9. In germline, CDR1 is KGHDR, CDR2 SFDVKD.

The chain combines TRBV9 with TRBJ2-3; 10 bases are shared with TRBD1. The junction had 14 bases not matched to a gene; V was cut back by 4 bases and J by 6 bases. This CDR3 region has 17 residues. CDR1 and CDR2 from the germline V gene are SGDLS and YYNGEE. The CDR3 DNA is TGTGCCAGCAGCAGCAGACAGGGGGCGCAAGGGGCTGATACGCAGTATTTT. Protein product: CASSSRQGAQGADTQYF.

The rearrangement joins TRBV7-3 to TRBJ2-3; tentatively, D is TRBD2 (6 bases). CDR1 SGHTA and CDR2 FQGTGA come from the germline V gene. With 4 bases removed from V and 6 bases from J, the gap between germline ends came to 17 bases. The CDR3 is 15 residues long. CDR3 DNA: TGTGCCAGCAGCTCCCGGGGGTCCTCATTGGATACGCAGTATTTT. Protein product: CASSSRGSSLDTQYF.

The chain recombines TRBV10-2 with TRBJ1-1, with D perhaps TRBD1 (6 bases). Per germline, CDR1 WSHSY and CDR2 SAAADI. The V and J ends lost 7 bases and 7 bases respectively, with 16 bases between them. This CDR3 has 13 amino acids. Here the CDR3 DNA reads TGCGCCAGCACTGTTACAGGGTATAGTGAAGCTTTCTTT. Translation gives CASTVTGYSEAFF.

The chain joins TRBV19 to TRBJ1-2; D may be TRBD1 (5 bases). Deletions cut 7 bases from V and 3 bases from J, with 12 bases between. The CDR3 spans 13 residues. Per the germline V gene, CDR1 is LNHDA and CDR2 is SQIVND (reference sequence). Here the CDR3 DNA reads TGTGCCAGTAAAATTGACAGAGACTATGGCTACACCTTC. It translates to CASKIDRDYGYTF.

This chain uses TRBV7-2 with TRBJ2-7; possible D gene TRBD1, 6 bases. The V end was cut by 2 bases, the J end by 2 bases, with 13 bases between. Germline CDR1 and CDR2: SGHTA and FQGNSA. There are 15 residues in the CDR3. This CDR3 is CASSLRGSNTYEQYF. The CDR3 bases are TGTGCCAGCAGCTTAAGGGGGAGTAATACCTACGAGCAGTACTTC.

V usage is TRBV5-1 and J usage is TRBJ1-2, with D tentatively TRBD1 (6 bases). CDR1 and CDR2 (germline): SGHRS, YFSETQ. Trimming shortened V by 0 bases and J by 2 bases, and 11 bases separated the two germline ends. This CDR3 is built from 15 residues. CDR3 bases: TGCGCCAGCAGCTTGGGGGCAGGGGCAAACTATGGCTACACCTTC. Protein sequence: CASSLGAGANYGYTF.

The V and J genes are TRBV7-9 and TRBJ1-4; D ambiguous. The CDR3 runs 15 residues. Germline values: CDR1 SEHNR, CDR2 FQNEAQ (reference sequence). V lost 1 base, J lost 7 bases, and 13 bases lay in between. The DNA of the CDR3 is TGTGCCAGCAGCTTAGGCGGGGTGTTGAGTGAAAAACTGTTTTTT. Protein: CASSLGGVLSEKLFF.

V is TRBV10-3 and J is TRBJ1-3; the D gene is possibly TRBD1 (6 bases). V was clipped by 6 bases and J by 0 bases, with 18 bases between them. This CDR3 comprises 17 residues. The V gene's germline CDR1 is ENHRY and CDR2 SYGVKD. The DNA of the CDR3 is TGTGCCATCAGCAAAGAACAGGGACGGAACTCTGGAAACACCATATATTTT. Translation: CAISKEQGRNSGNTIYF.

The rearrangement joins TRBV28 to TRBJ2-5, with 8 bases identical to TRBD2. Germline V lookup: CDR1 MDHEN, CDR2 SYDVKM. The trim removed 3 bases at V and 7 bases at J, leaving 10 bases unmatched. This CDR3 region has 15 residues. The CDR3 bases are TGTGCCAGCAGTTTCGTAGCGGGATCATTCGGGACCCAGTACTTC. Residues: CASSFVAGSFGTQYF.

The J gene is TRBJ2-1, the V gene TRBV5-6; D is perhaps TRBD1 (6 bases). CDR3 size: 11 residues. Per the germline V gene, CDR1 is SGHDT and CDR2 is YYEEEE. Trimming removed 4 bases at V and 11 bases at J, with 10 bases between. CDR3 region: CASSTGTKQFF. The CDR3 DNA reads as TGTGCCAGCAGCACCGGGACAAAGCAGTTCTTC.

In this sample, this clone turned up once. The junction does not match germline at one end; this may be a read error. The CDR3 here is CASSSDRLTGELFF. CDR3 bases: TGTGCTAGCAGCTCGGACAGGCTCACCGGGGAGCTGTTTTTT. The chain is built from TRBV7-7 and TRBJ2-2, with 7 bases that match TRBD1. Germline V gives CDR1 SSHAT, CDR2 FNYEAQ (reference sequence). This CDR3 comprises 14 residues.

This clone was picked up a small number of times. The rearrangement uses TRBV7-9 and TRBJ1-1; the D gene is possibly TRBD1 (5 bases). The CDR3 spans 13 residues. Germline lookup yields CDR1 SEHNR and CDR2 FQNEAQ (reference sequence). V lost 4 bases, J lost 3 bases, and 9 bases lay in between. Here the CDR3 reads CASSSTGYTEAFF. The CDR3 nucleotides read TGTGCCAGCAGCTCCACAGGTTACACTGAAGCTTTCTTT.